These 30 T cell receptor beta chains were sequenced from one sample in a study of T cells in Graves' hyperthyroidism and ophthalmopathy. There were TCR beta CDR3 regions amplified from RNA transcripts. Primed by the HTBI set, a first-round RT-PCR was run on the TCR CDR3. MiXCR was run by TCRdb on the multiplex PCR reads, yielding one entry per CDR3 protein. The table has roughly 360,000 distinct CDR3 sequences, approximately 12% seen once; the top ten hold around 21%. The sequencing input was blood. These receptor sequences come from a man younger than 45 with Graves' hyperthyroidism that later progressed to Graves' ophthalmopathy.

Many counts were recorded for this clonotype. V is TRBV28 and J is TRBJ2-3; TRBD2 agrees at 7 bases. The V and J ends lost 4 bases and 1 base, in that order; junction bases with no gene match: 8. The CDR3 runs to 16 residues. Germline CDR1 reads MDHEN; CDR2 reads SYDVKM. CDR3 bases: TGTGCCAGCAGTTCCCTCGGACTAGAGGGCACAGATACGCAGTATTTT. Encoded protein: CASSSLGLEGTDTQYF.

The chain combines TRBV20-1 with TRBJ2-3, with 12 bases that match TRBD2. The V and J ends lost 6 bases and 7 bases, in that order; junction bases with no gene match: 8. Germline CDR1 DFQATT, CDR2 SNEGSKA (reference sequence). The CDR3 contains 14 residues. The CDR3 DNA is TGCAGTGCAAAGACTAGCGGGGGAGGAAATACGCAGTATTTT. It yields the protein CSAKTSGGGNTQYF.

The CDR3 bases are TGCAGTGCTAGAGATCCCACCGGAACGGAGACCCAGTACTTC. Translated: CSARDPTGTETQYF. J is TRBJ2-5 and V is TRBV20-1; no definite D call. Per the germline V gene, CDR1 is DFQATT and CDR2 is SNEGSKA (reference sequence). V lost 0 bases, J lost 5 bases, and 13 bases lay in between. CDR3 length: 14 residues.

This clonotype has ten or more counts. The rearrangement uses TRBV28 and TRBJ2-7, with 7 bases matching TRBD1. Germline CDR1 is MDHEN and CDR2 is SYDVKM. The CDR3 covers 13 residues. The ends lost 8 bases at V and 4 bases at J; junction bases unmatched: 8. The CDR3 coding sequence is TGTGCCAGCCTCGGGACAGAAAGTTACGAGCAGTACTTC. Amino acids: CASLGTESYEQYF.

Many counts were recorded for this clonotype. This rearrangement joins TRBV7-6 to TRBJ2-3; 11 bases agree with TRBD1. The CDR3 totals 16 residues. V lost 5 bases to trimming and J lost 4 bases; unmatched junction nucleotides: 8. Germline V CDR1 and CDR2: SGHVS, FNYEAQ. The CDR3 loop reads CASSIRDRGIADTQYF. The CDR3 DNA reads TGTGCCAGCAGCATAAGGGACAGGGGGATTGCAGATACGCAGTATTTT.

This clonotype was counted at least ten times. The V call is TRBV15, the J call TRBJ1-1, with a weak D call TRBD1 (6 bases). V was pared by 1 base and J by 2 bases, with 11 bases between. Germline values: CDR1 LNHNV, CDR2 YYDKDF (reference sequence). This CDR3 contains 15 residues. In DNA, the CDR3 is TGTGCCACCAGCAGAGTTCAGGGGTTAAACACTGAAGCTTTCTTT. It is translated as CATSRVQGLNTEAFF.

This clonotype was counted many times. V usage is TRBV28 and J usage is TRBJ2-7; no clear D gene. Germline V gene data show CDR1 as MDHEN and CDR2 as SYDVKM. Trimming stripped 6 bases from V and 6 bases from J, with 18 bases between. This CDR3 has 14 amino acids. The DNA for the CDR3 is TGTGCCAGCAGCAGTAGTCTTGTTGCTCTCGAGCAGTACTTC. It codes for CASSSSLVALEQYF.

As regards this clonotype: A read error may be the cause here, since a much bigger clone is one base away. The chain couples TRBV28 to TRBJ2-7; D may be TRBD1 (6 bases). There are 14 residues in the CDR3. Trimming took 0 bases from V and 2 from J, leaving 8 bases between them. Germline V CDR1 and CDR2: MDHEN, SYDVKM. In nucleotides, the CDR3 is TGTGCCAGCAGTTTATGCGGACAGACCTACGAGCAGTACTTC. It encodes CASSLCGQTYEQYF. Complete variable domain (other parts from reference TRBV28 and TRBJ2-7): DVKVTQSSRYLVKRTGEKVFLECVQDMDHENMFWYRQDPGLGLRLIYFSYDVKMKEKGDIPEGYSVSREKKERFSLILESASTNQTSMYLCASSLCGQTYEQYFGPGTRLTVT.

This clonotype came up many times. The rearrangement links TRBV12-3 or TRBV12-4 to TRBJ1-5; D possibly corresponds to TRBD1 (6 bases). Trimming removed 1 base from V and 7 bases from J, with 11 bases in between. CDR3 length: 14 residues. CDR3 in DNA: TGTGCCAGCAGTTTAGTAGGGGGTCTCCAGCCCCAGCATTTT. As protein: CASSLVGGLQPQHF.

This clonotype was counted at least ten times. This sequence joins TRBV30 and TRBJ2-1; D is possibly TRBD2 (8 bases). Trimming took 0 bases from V and 3 from J, leaving 18 bases between them. The length of the CDR3 is 17 residues. Germline CDR1 reads GTSNPN; CDR2 reads SVGIG (reference sequence). The CDR3 spells CAWSVREGQYYYNEQFF. The CDR3 coding sequence is TGTGCCTGGAGTGTACGGGAGGGACAGTATTACTACAATGAGCAGTTCTTC.

This chain uses TRBV28 with TRBJ1-4, with TRBD1 matching 7 bases. Germline assignment: CDR1 MDHEN and CDR2 SYDVKM. J was trimmed by 6 bases and V by 4 bases; bases with no gene match: 5. The CDR3 has 14 residues. The CDR3 DNA reads TGTGCCAGCAGTTCCGGGACAGAGGATGAAAAACTGTTTTTT. Protein: CASSSGTEDEKLFF.

The rearrangement links TRBV5-1 to TRBJ1-2, with 9 bases matching TRBD1. Germline loops: CDR1 SGHRS, CDR2 YFSETQ. The CDR3 is 15 residues long. J was trimmed by 0 bases and V by 3 bases; bases with no gene match: 3. CDR3: CASSSGTGTNYGYTF. The CDR3, as DNA: TGCGCCAGCAGCTCCGGGACAGGGACTAACTATGGCTACACCTTC.

The chain is built from TRBV6-5 and TRBJ1-1, with 7 bases that match TRBD1. This CDR3 is built from 14 residues. The junction had 6 bases not matched to a gene; V was cut back by 5 bases and J by 3 bases. Germline CDR1 reads MNHEY; CDR2 reads SVGAGI. The CDR3 DNA reads as TGTGCCAGCAGTAACAGGGGACGGGACACTGAAGCTTTCTTT. It is translated as CASSNRGRDTEAFF.

This clonotype was seen more than once but under ten times. The chain links TRBV20-1 to TRBJ2-7, with TRBD2 matching over 12 bases. V lost 4 bases to trimming and J lost 2 bases; unmatched junction nucleotides: 6. The CDR3 totals 15 residues. In germline, CDR1 is DFQATT, CDR2 SNEGSKA (reference sequence). The CDR3 loop reads CSAMASGGAAYEQYF. CDR3 in DNA: TGCAGTGCTATGGCTAGCGGGGGGGCCGCCTACGAGCAGTACTTC.

This clonotype has ten or more counts. This chain links TRBV9 with TRBJ1-2; weak D call: TRBD1 (5 bases). This CDR3 contains 17 residues. Germline CDR1 and CDR2: SGDLS and YYNGEE. Trimming removed 6 bases from V and 6 bases from J, with 27 bases in between. The CDR3, as DNA: TGTGCCAGCACCAGACCCGGGACCGTCAGGGCGGACGATGGCTACACCTTC. It translates to CASTRPGTVRADDGYTF. The complete variable domain, with remaining parts taken from reference TRBV9 and TRBJ1-2, reads DSGVTQTPKHLITATGQRVTLRCSPRSGDLSVYWYQQSLDQGLQFLIQYYNGEERAKGNILERFSAQQFPDLHSELNLSSLELGDSALYFCASTRPGTVRADDGYTFGSGTRLTVV.

This sequence joins TRBV4-1 and TRBJ1-5; 7 bases match TRBD1. In germline, CDR1 is MGHRA, CDR2 YSYEKL. V was pared by 4 bases and J by 6 bases, with 6 bases of the junction left unmatched. CDR3 length: 14 amino acids. The CDR3 is CASSRQTGSQPQHF. The CDR3 nucleotides read TGCGCCAGCAGCCGACAGACAGGGAGTCAGCCCCAGCATTTT.

In regard to this clonotype: A much larger clonotype is one base distant, so this may be a read error. The chain uses TRBV5-1 and TRBJ1-5; 7 nucleotides match TRBD1. Germline CDR1 and CDR2: SGHRS and YFSETQ. This CDR3 has 14 amino acids. Trimming took 5 bases from V and 3 from J; bases not matched to a gene: 5. This chain's CDR3 is CASRDGTDNQPQHF. For the CDR3, the DNA is TGCGCCAGCAGAGATGGGACAGACAATCAGCCCCAGCATTTT.

This clonotype appeared many times. The chain carries TRBV2 and TRBJ1-1, with a weak D call TRBD1 (6 bases). Trimming took off 6 bases at V and 1 base at J, with 12 bases between the two ends. The CDR3 covers 14 residues. CDR1 and CDR2 from the germline V gene are SNHLY and FYNNEI. CDR3 coding DNA: TGTGCCAGCAGGAACACAGGGCAGAACACTGAAGCTTTCTTT. It encodes CASRNTGQNTEAFF. Full variable domain (remainder filled in from reference TRBV2 and TRBJ1-1): EPEVTQTPSHQVTQMGQEVILRCVPISNHLYFYWYRQILGQKVEFLVSFYNNEISEKSEIFDDQFSVERPDGSNFTLKIRSTKLEDSAMYFCASRNTGQNTEAFFGQGTRLTVV.

This clonotype came up once. The J gene is TRBJ1-5, the V gene TRBV6-1; weak D call: TRBD1 (5 bases). CDR1 MNHNS and CDR2 SASEGT come from the germline V gene. The CDR3 has 14 residues. Trimming took off 7 bases at V and 0 bases at J, with 10 bases between the two ends. The chain's CDR3 is CASIGGYSNQPQHF. CDR3 nucleotides: TGTGCCAGCATCGGGGGATATAGCAATCAGCCCCAGCATTTT.

This clonotype was picked up many times. The chain links TRBV6-1 to TRBJ1-3; tentatively, D is TRBD1 (5 bases). The germline V gene encodes CDR1 MNHNS and CDR2 SASEGT. There are 15 residues in the CDR3. Trimming cost V 6 bases and J 0 bases, with 12 bases left between them. CDR3 sequence: CASRRDGNSGNTIYF. CDR3 in DNA: TGTGCCAGCAGACGGGACGGGAACTCTGGAAACACCATATATTTT.

In its sample, this clonotype was seen many times. The J gene is TRBJ2-3, the V gene TRBV11-2, with D maybe TRBD2 (6 bases). The germline CDR1 and CDR2 sequences are SGHAT and FQNNGV. Trimming took off 2 bases at V and 2 bases at J, with 17 bases between the two ends. The CDR3 extends over 17 amino acids. CDR3: CASSLRLLAGITDTQYF. For the CDR3, the DNA is TGTGCCAGCAGCTTACGGCTCTTGGCGGGGATCACAGATACGCAGTATTTT.

V and J are TRBV10-3 and TRBJ2-7; 8 positions match TRBD1. The CDR3 totals 13 residues. Germline values: CDR1 ENHRY, CDR2 SYGVKD. V lost 6 bases to trimming and J lost 9 bases; unmatched junction nucleotides: 10. Here the CDR3 DNA reads TGTGCCATCAGCGGACAGGGTGGGGGCGGGCAGTACTTC. Protein product: CAISGQGGGGQYF.

In its sample, this clonotype was seen many times. The chain couples TRBV7-2 to TRBJ1-5; D not resolved. CDR1 and CDR2 from the germline V gene are SGHTA and FQGNSA. The CDR3 is 15 residues long. Between the trimmed V and J ends, which lost 2 bases and 5 bases, there was a span of 13 bases. CDR3 in amino acids: CASSLTGSQHQPQHF. In DNA form, the CDR3 reads TGTGCCAGCAGCTTAACCGGGAGCCAGCATCAGCCCCAGCATTTT.

About this clonotype itself: A much larger clone is a single base away; this may be a read error. V is TRBV5-1 and J is TRBJ2-1; no definite D call. The better agreement between TRBJ2-7 and the DNA end casts doubt on the J call. The CDR3 is made up of 11 amino acids. Looked up from germline, CDR1 is SGHRS and CDR2 is YFSETQ. CDR3 sequence: CASSNYNEQYF. Here the CDR3 DNA reads TGCGCCAGCAGCAACTACAATGAGCAGTACTTC.

This clonotype showed up many times. J is TRBJ1-6 and V is TRBV12-3 or TRBV12-4; no clear D gene. The CDR3 has 12 amino acids. V gave up 1 base and J gave up 14 bases, with 9 bases separating them. DNA for the CDR3: TGTGCCAGCAGTTTAGTCGGGAATGCCCTCCACTTT. This translates into CASSLVGNALHF.

The V call is TRBV9, the J call TRBJ2-1; the match to TRBD2 covers 11 bases. V was pared by 3 bases and J by 7 bases, with 6 bases of the junction left unmatched. This CDR3 has 15 residues. The V gene's germline CDR1 is SGDLS and CDR2 YYNGEE. CDR3 amino acids: CASSDSGGARNEQFF. Here the CDR3 DNA reads TGTGCCAGCAGCGATAGCGGGGGGGCCCGAAATGAGCAGTTCTTC.

This clonotype turned up a few times. V is TRBV12-3 or TRBV12-4 and J is TRBJ2-6, with no clear D. The ends were cut back, 3 bases at V and 6 bases at J, with 9 bases in the middle. CDR3 length: 14 residues. CDR3 amino acids: CASSFVAPANVLTF. The CDR3 DNA follows: TGTGCCAGCAGTTTTGTAGCCCCGGCCAACGTCCTGACTTTC.

This clonotype occurred a few times. The genes are TRBV11-3 and TRBJ2-3; 8 nucleotides line up with TRBD1. Germline-derived CDR1 and CDR2 are SGHNT and YENEEA. There are 15 residues in the CDR3. V lost 3 bases to trimming and J lost 5 bases; unmatched junction nucleotides: 7. In DNA, the CDR3 is TGTGCCAGCAGCTTCGACCAGGGGGCAGGAGATACGCAGTATTTT. As protein: CASSFDQGAGDTQYF.

This clonotype has only a few counts. This may be a read error: a much more frequent sequence differs by one nucleotide. The gene calls are TRBV20-1 and TRBJ2-7; perhaps D is TRBD1 or TRBD2 (6 bases each). V lost 0 bases to trimming and J lost 0 bases, with 21 bases between them. The germline V gene has CDR1 DFQATT and CDR2 SNEGSKA (reference sequence). The CDR3 covers 18 residues. For the CDR3, the DNA is TGCAGTGCTAGAGATCAGTGGAGGCAGGGGACTGTCTCCTACGAGCAGTACTTC. Translating it yields CSARDQWRQGTVSYEQYF.

In its sample, this clonotype was seen many times. The chain combines TRBV11-2 with TRBJ1-1; D call uncertain. Germline values: CDR1 SGHAT, CDR2 FQNNGV. V gave up 4 bases and J gave up 4 bases, with 16 bases separating them. CDR3 length: 15 amino acids. The CDR3 reads CASSSTPGVGTEAFF. CDR3 in DNA: TGTGCCAGCAGCTCAACCCCCGGGGTAGGCACTGAAGCTTTCTTT. Together with reference TRBV11-2 and TRBJ1-1, the CDR3 gives the full variable domain: EAGVAQSPRYKIIEKRQSVAFWCNPISGHATLYWYQQILGQGPKLLIQFQNNGVVDDSQLPKDRFSAERLKGVDSTLKIQPAKLEDSAVYLCASSSTPGVGTEAFFGQGTRLTVV.